The next 29 T cell receptor beta chains were all read from a single sample in a study of T cells in Graves' hyperthyroidism and ophthalmopathy. Amplified TCR beta CDR3 regions came from RNA transcripts. Using the HTBI primer set, a first-round RT-PCR was run on the TCR CDR3. TCRdb passed the multiplex PCR reads through MiXCR, listing each CDR3 protein once. The data contain 700,000 or so distinct CDR3 sequences, around 17% of them singletons. What was sequenced was blood. Receptors originate from a man younger than 30 with Graves' hyperthyroidism.

In this sample, this clonotype turned up many times. The genes are TRBV28 and TRBJ1-4; D is undetermined. Germline values: CDR1 MDHEN, CDR2 SYDVKM. This CDR3 has 12 residues. The V gene lost 5 bases and the J gene lost 7 bases, with 8 bases spanning the gap. CDR3 sequence (DNA): TGTGCCAGCAGTCTTTTCGGTGAAAAACTGTTTTTT. This translates into CASSLFGEKLFF.

The rearrangement uses TRBV4-1 and TRBJ2-7; D is unclear. Germline CDR1 and CDR2: MGHRA and YSYEKL. Deletions cut 3 bases from V and 0 bases from J, with 9 bases between. CDR3 length: 14 residues. CDR3 sequence reads: CASSQVFPSYEQYF. The CDR3 nucleotides read TGCGCCAGCAGCCAGGTCTTTCCCTCCTACGAGCAGTACTTC.

V is TRBV12-3 or TRBV12-4 and J is TRBJ1-2; no clear D gene. This CDR3 is 13 amino acids long. Trimming left V 5 bases short and J 8 bases short, with 15 bases between. CDR3 sequence reads: CASSEQLGEGYTF. The CDR3, as DNA: TGTGCCAGCAGTGAACAACTGGGAGAAGGCTACACCTTC.

On this clonotype: One base away lies a much larger clone, so this may be a sequencing read error. The chain is built from TRBV28 and TRBJ2-2; D remains unclear. V was shortened by 6 bases and J by 0 bases, with 5 bases between the two germline ends. The germline CDR1 and CDR2 sequences are MDHEN and SYDVKM. This CDR3 spans 13 amino acids. This CDR3 reads CASRQPNTGELFF. CDR3 sequence (DNA): TGTGCCAGCAGGCAACCGAACACCGGGGAGCTGTTTTTT.

This clonotype was found many times. The chain joins TRBV12-3 or TRBV12-4 to TRBJ1-1; the D gene is possibly TRBD1 (6 bases). This CDR3 comprises 15 residues. Trimming took 6 bases from V and 4 from J, leaving 18 bases between them. The CDR3 nucleotides read TGTGCCAGCAGCCTAGGGGGGGCCCAGCGCACTGAAGCTTTCTTT. Translated, it gives CASSLGGAQRTEAFF.

At least ten counts were recorded for this clonotype. The chain combines TRBV18 with TRBJ2-3, with 12 bases matching TRBD2. The germline V gene has CDR1 KGHSH and CDR2 LQKENI. The CDR3 spans 14 residues. The trim removed 5 bases at V and 6 bases at J, leaving 3 bases unmatched. Here the CDR3 reads CASSATSGSDTQYF. For the CDR3, the DNA is TGTGCCAGCTCAGCGACTAGCGGGAGCGATACGCAGTATTTT.

The chain links TRBV5-4 to TRBJ2-6; TRBD2 might be the D (7 bases). Trimming left V 3 bases short and J 0 bases short, with 10 bases between. Germline CDR1 and CDR2: SGHNT and YYREEE (reference sequence). The CDR3 totals 16 residues. For the CDR3, the DNA is TGTGCCAGCAGCTCCGGGGGGCCCTCTGGGGCCAACGTCCTGACTTTC. Translating it yields CASSSGGPSGANVLTF. The complete variable domain, with remaining parts taken from reference TRBV5-4 and TRBJ2-6, reads ETGVTQSPTHLIKTRGQQVTLRCSSQSGHNTVSWYQQALGQGPQFIFQYYREEENGRGNFPPRFSGLQFPNYSSELNVNALELDDSALYLCASSSGGPSGANVLTFGAGSRLTVL.

This clonotype was found many times. The CDR3 sequence: CASSPYRDDEQYF. DNA of the CDR3: TGTGCCAGCAGCCCATATAGGGACGACGAGCAGTACTTC. V usage is TRBV7-2 and J usage is TRBJ2-7; D possibly matches TRBD1 or TRBD2 (5 bases each). The V end was cut by 5 bases, the J end by 5 bases, with 13 bases between. Germline V CDR1 and CDR2: SGHTA, FQGNSA. The CDR3 has 13 amino acids.

This clonotype showed up just a few times. The rearrangement links TRBV20-1 to TRBJ2-7, with D perhaps being TRBD1 or TRBD2 (5 bases each). V lost 1 base and J lost 9, with 13 bases in between. There are 12 residues in the CDR3. Germline loops: CDR1 DFQATT, CDR2 SNEGSKA (reference sequence). DNA of the CDR3: TGCAGTGCTAGAGCCGGGGACCACCCGCAGTACTTC. Protein sequence: CSARAGDHPQYF.

This clonotype was counted many times. The V gene is TRBV20-1, the J gene TRBJ2-7; TRBD2 agrees at 7 bases. From germline, CDR1 is DFQATT and CDR2 SNEGSKA (reference sequence). The CDR3 sequence is 14 residues long. V lost 2 bases to trimming and J lost 3 bases; unmatched junction nucleotides: 7. The CDR3 bases are TGCAGTGCTAGACCCGGGACTACCGACTACGAGCAGTACTTC. Translating gives CSARPGTTDYEQYF.

This chain uses TRBV7-9 with TRBJ2-7; 9 bases agree with TRBD1. The CDR3 extends over 15 amino acids. CDR1 is SEHNR, CDR2 FQNEAQ, per germline (reference sequence). V was clipped by 3 bases and J by 6 bases; unmatched bases: 9. The CDR3 sequence is CASSFIGDRVSEQYF. The DNA for the CDR3 is TGTGCCAGCAGCTTTATAGGGGACAGGGTAAGCGAGCAGTACTTC.

This clonotype was detected only a few times. The gene calls are TRBV28 and TRBJ1-2, with D tentatively TRBD1 (6 bases). This CDR3 is built from 12 residues. Germline lookup yields CDR1 MDHEN and CDR2 SYDVKM. V was clipped by 7 bases and J by 4 bases, with 10 bases between them. The CDR3 protein is CASTEGGYGYTF. In nucleotides, the CDR3 is TGTGCCAGCACGGAGGGGGGCTATGGCTACACCTTC.

This clonotype appeared many times. The CDR3 DNA reads as TGTGCCAGCGATTTAGGGACAGGGGGCAATCAGCCCCAGCATTTT. It codes for CASDLGTGGNQPQHF. The rearrangement links TRBV28 to TRBJ1-5; 10 positions match TRBD1. V trimming: 8 bases; J trimming: 2 bases; junction bases outside the gene matches: 6. CDR1 and CDR2 (germline): MDHEN, SYDVKM. This CDR3 is built from 15 residues.

CDR3 loop: CASSFGDLEKLFF. The CDR3 DNA reads TGTGCCAGCAGCTTTGGGGACCTAGAAAAACTGTTTTTT. The chain combines TRBV5-5 with TRBJ1-4; the D gene is possibly TRBD1 (5 bases). Germline V lookup: CDR1 SGHKS, CDR2 YYEKEE (reference sequence). CDR3 length: 13 amino acids. The V gene lost 2 bases and the J gene lost 8 bases, with 10 bases spanning the gap. Drawing the rest from reference TRBV5-5 and TRBJ1-4, the complete variable domain is DAGVTQSPTHLIKTRGQQVTLRCSPISGHKSVSWYQQVLGQGPQFIFQYYEKEERGRGNFPDRFSARQFPNYSSELNVNALLLGDSALYLCASSFGDLEKLFFGSGTQLSVL.

This clonotype has a handful of counts. The chain joins TRBV7-2 to TRBJ2-5, with 12 bases fitting TRBD1. V gave up 6 bases and J gave up 9 bases; unmatched junction bases: 11. CDR1 is SGHTA, CDR2 FQGNSA, per germline. The CDR3 consists of 15 residues. The CDR3 bases are TGTGCCAGCAGGCACGGGACAGGGGGCGATCGGGCCCAGTACTTC. Its translation: CASRHGTGGDRAQYF. The entire variable domain, with the rest obtained from reference TRBV7-2 and TRBJ2-5, is as follows: GAGVSQSPSNKVTEKGKDVELRCDPISGHTALYWYRQSLGQGLEFLIYFQGNSAPDKSGLPSDRFSAERTGGSVSTLTIQRTQQEDSAVYLCASRHGTGGDRAQYFGPGTRLLVL.

The V gene is TRBV9, the J gene TRBJ2-7; D ambiguous. From germline, CDR1 is SGDLS and CDR2 YYNGEE. V was clipped by 1 base and J by 1 base, with 9 bases between them. This CDR3 has 14 amino acids. The CDR3: CASSVTPASYEQYF. The CDR3 DNA sequence: TGTGCCAGCAGCGTAACCCCTGCGTCCTACGAGCAGTACTTC.

This clonotype was counted only a few times. The rearrangement uses TRBV28 and TRBJ2-4; D may be TRBD1 or TRBD2 (6 bases each). V was pared by 2 bases and J by 6 bases, with 17 bases between. The V gene's germline CDR1 is MDHEN and CDR2 SYDVKM. The CDR3 sequence is 16 residues long. The chain's CDR3 is CASSLIVGGQGNIQYF. The CDR3 region has the DNA TGTGCCAGCAGTTTAATCGTTGGGGGGCAGGGAAACATTCAGTACTTC.

This clonotype appeared many times. CDR3 DNA: TGTGCCAGCAGCTCTACGCCGAGCACTGAAGCTTTCTTT. Amino acids: CASSSTPSTEAFF. The chain employs TRBV11-1 and TRBJ1-1; D gene uncertain. From germline, CDR1 is SGHAT and CDR2 FQDESV (reference sequence). The length of the CDR3 is 13 residues. V was clipped by 4 bases and J by 4 bases, with 10 bases between them.

A remark on this clonotype: A much bigger clone sits one base away, suggesting this may be a read error. The rearrangement links TRBV2 to TRBJ2-7; 7 bases line up with TRBD2. Germline assignment: CDR1 SNHLY and CDR2 FYNNEI. J lost 0 bases, V lost 3 bases, and 14 bases had no gene match. The CDR3 has 18 amino acids. As DNA, the CDR3 is TGTGCCAGCAGTGACCCCGGGTTAGCGGGTTACCACTCCTACGAGCAGTACTTC. It is translated as CASSDPGLAGYHSYEQYF.

This clonotype was counted at least ten times. This rearrangement joins TRBV20-1 to TRBJ2-1, with D possibly TRBD2 on 6 matching bases. Germline CDR1 DFQATT, CDR2 SNEGSKA (reference sequence). The CDR3 loop spans 13 amino acids. V was clipped by 6 bases and J by 6 bases, with 15 bases between them. CDR3 DNA: TGCAGTGCCGAGGGAGGTAGCGGCAATGAGCAGTTCTTC. It codes for CSAEGGSGNEQFF.

Concerning this clonotype itself: One base away lies a much larger clone, so this may be a sequencing read error. The rearrangement joins TRBV28 to TRBJ2-1, with D unresolved. Germline values: CDR1 MDHEN, CDR2 SYDVKM. The CDR3 sequence is 11 residues long. DNA of the CDR3: TGTGCCAGCAGACTGAACAATGAGCAGCTCTTC. Protein: CASRLNNEQLF.

This clonotype was counted at least ten times. The chain uses TRBV28 and TRBJ2-7; 8 nucleotides agree with TRBD2. Germline V gene sequence: CDR1 MDHEN, CDR2 SYDVKM. With V trimmed by 4 bases and J by 0 bases, 8 bases remained unmatched. The CDR3 extends over 16 amino acids. Here the CDR3 reads CASSSAGTRSSYEQYF. DNA of the CDR3: TGTGCCAGCAGTTCAGCCGGGACTAGGAGCTCCTACGAGCAGTACTTC.

As DNA, the CDR3 is TGTGCCAGCAGCCAAGCAAGCGGAGCCACAGATACGCAGTATTTT. It codes for CASSQASGATDTQYF. The chain joins TRBV4-2 to TRBJ2-3, with TRBD2 as a possible D gene (5 bases). The CDR3 has 15 amino acids. CDR1 is LGHNA, CDR2 YNFKEQ, per germline. V shed 1 base and J shed 2 bases, with 10 bases lying between them.

This clonotype was seen a few times. This chain connects TRBV12-3 or TRBV12-4 to TRBJ2-7, with D uncertain. The ends were cut back, 3 bases at V and 6 bases at J, with 15 bases in the middle. CDR3 length equals 14 residues. The CDR3 here is CASSFSFKAGEQYF. DNA of the CDR3: TGTGCCAGCAGTTTCAGTTTTAAAGCAGGCGAGCAGTACTTC.

This clonotype was counted at least ten times. V usage is TRBV27 and J usage is TRBJ2-5; perhaps TRBD1 as D (6 bases). This CDR3 is 16 amino acids long. The V and J ends lost 11 bases and 0 bases respectively, with 22 bases between them. CDR1 is MNHEY, CDR2 SMNVEV, per germline (reference sequence). The CDR3 region is CACTAYRVWDQETQYF. The CDR3 DNA reads TGTGCCTGCACCGCCTACAGGGTATGGGACCAAGAGACCCAGTACTTC.

This clonotype was seen repeatedly, ten times or more. The rearrangement links TRBV6-2 or TRBV6-3 to TRBJ2-7, with 11 bases aligning to TRBD2. V dropped 6 bases and J dropped 2; count of bases not matched to a gene: 6. From germline, CDR1 is MNHEY and CDR2 SVGEGT. The CDR3 totals 15 residues. The CDR3 reads CASRRATSGAYEQYF. CDR3 nucleotides: TGTGCCAGCAGACGTGCGACTAGCGGGGCCTACGAGCAGTACTTC.

This clonotype was counted a few times. This chain uses TRBV6-2 or TRBV6-3 with TRBJ2-7; 14 bases fit TRBD2. V lost 8 bases, J lost 4 bases, and 1 base stayed unmatched. The CDR3 runs 13 residues. Germline CDR1 MNHEY, CDR2 SVGEGT. Here the CDR3 DNA reads TGTGCCAGCTGGACTAGCGGGAGGTACGAGCAGTACTTC. This gives the protein CASWTSGRYEQYF.

The chain has TRBV20-1 and TRBJ2-3, with 10 bases identical to TRBD2. The CDR3 spans 15 residues. The germline V gene encodes CDR1 DFQATT and CDR2 SNEGSKA (reference sequence). The junction had 6 bases not matched to a gene; V was cut back by 6 bases and J by 0 bases. As DNA, the CDR3 is TGCAGTGCGCGGCTAGCGGGGGTTAGCACAGATACGCAGTATTTT. This gives the protein CSARLAGVSTDTQYF.

Many counts were recorded for this clonotype. The conserved phenylalanine or tryptophan normally closing the CDR3 is absent here, so this likely arose from a read error. This chain links TRBV28 with TRBJ2-1; D is unresolved. The CDR3 consists of 14 residues. CDR1 is MDHEN, CDR2 SYDVKM, per germline. V dropped 4 bases and J dropped 0 bases, with 7 bases sitting between them. The CDR3 sequence is CASSSRNSYNEQFL. CDR3 in DNA: TGTGCCAGCAGTTCAAGAAACTCCTACAATGAGCAGTTCCTC.